Here is one T cell receptor (beta chain) with its context. Original processing notes: The authors estimated nucleated cell counts from reference gene primer amplification. Libraries were prepared by immunoSEQ multiplex PCR; TCRdb keeps only in-frame clonotypes and omits some of them. V, J and clone size were drawn from that table, and D and trimming were deduced from the DNA. The table has approximately 100,000 clones, 69% seen once. The source of the sample is a study of blood T cell repertoires in COVID-19. Study information: T cells, B-cell-depleted T cells, or PBMCs supplied cDNA or gDNA.

Germline lookup yields CDR1 SNHLY and CDR2 FYNNEI. This CDR3 has 14 amino acids. After removal of 5 bases from V and 6 bases from J, the junction contained 8 bases not matched to a gene. The receptor was isolated from an elderly man with acute or convalescent COVID-19. The sample comprised peripheral blood. This chain joins TRBV2 and TRBJ2-3; 7 positions agree with TRBD2. The CDR3 sequence: CASSLAEGKDTQYF. The DNA for the CDR3 is TGTGCCAGCAGTCTAGCGGAGGGCAAGGATACGCAGTATTTT.